One and the same sample provided the 14 T cell receptor beta chains below, sequenced in a study of CD8 T cells in Susac syndrome (dated by TCRdb to about 2019). To prepare the library, the immunoSEQ multiplex PCR assay was applied. RNA was extracted using the RNeasy kit, and roughly 0.5 to 1 microgram was reverse transcribed with random hexamers. TCRdb redid the processing of the public reads, applying fastp at Q25 and MiXCR, and retained in-frame beta chains. Rows with a matching CDR3 protein are joined into one entry that keeps the most common DNA and genes. Across this sample there are roughly 200,000 distinct CDR3 sequences, with around 95% seen only once. The top ten clones comprise 0.093% of the sample. Sequenced: CD4+ T cells from PBMCs. These receptors came from a human donor with multiple sclerosis.

This chain connects TRBV29-1 to TRBJ1-2; unclear D gene. Germline V gene sequence: CDR1 SQVTM, CDR2 ANQGSEA. Trimming left V 7 bases short and J 6 bases short, with 12 bases between. The CDR3 covers 11 residues. In DNA form, the CDR3 reads TGCAGCGGATGGGGTAGAGATGGCTACACCTTC. It codes for CSGWGRDGYTF.

This chain links TRBV4-3 with TRBJ2-4, with D unclear. V gave up 1 base and J gave up 8 bases, with 9 bases separating them. The CDR3 extends over 13 amino acids. Germline V gene sequence: CDR1 LGHNA, CDR2 YSLEER. Written as DNA, the CDR3 is TGCGCCAGCAGCCAAGCTAATGGAGACATTCAGTACTTC. Translating gives CASSQANGDIQYF.

CDR3 DNA sequence: TGCGCCAGCAGCCCATCCCTGCCGGACATCTATGGCTACACCTTC. Translation: CASSPSLPDIYGYTF. The chain employs TRBV4-3 and TRBJ1-2; D might be TRBD1 (5 bases). CDR3 length: 15 amino acids. CDR1 and CDR2 (germline): LGHNA, YSLEER. Trimming removed 4 bases from V and 4 bases from J, with 16 bases in between.

The rearrangement links TRBV6-2 or TRBV6-3 to TRBJ1-5; the D gene is possibly TRBD1 (5 bases). V was shortened by 5 bases and J by 7 bases, with 21 bases between the two germline ends. This CDR3 comprises 16 residues. Germline V gene data show CDR1 as MNHEY and CDR2 as SVGEGT. This chain's CDR3 is CASSLPGVEGKQPQHF. In DNA, the CDR3 is TGTGCCAGCAGTCTCCCAGGTGTCGAGGGGAAGCAGCCCCAGCATTTT.

V is TRBV29-1 and J is TRBJ2-3, with 8 bases fitting TRBD2. CDR1 and CDR2 (germline): SQVTM, ANQGSEA. Losses at the gene ends were 3 bases for V and 1 base for J; bases not matched to a gene: 3. The length of the CDR3 is 14 residues. The CDR3: CSVDWTSRTDTQYF. The DNA for the CDR3 is TGCAGCGTTGATTGGACTAGCCGCACAGATACGCAGTATTTT.

The rearrangement links TRBV20-1 to TRBJ2-7; 9 nucleotides agree with TRBD1. Losses at the gene ends were 3 bases for V and 3 bases for J; bases not matched to a gene: 9. Germline CDR1 DFQATT, CDR2 SNEGSKA (reference sequence). The CDR3 totals 15 residues. CDR3 nucleotide sequence: TGCAGTGCTAGGCTGGGGGGGGGACAGGGCTACGAGCAGTACTTC. Its translation is CSARLGGGQGYEQYF.

The rearrangement joins TRBV28 to TRBJ2-2; 8 bases align to TRBD2. J was trimmed by 3 bases and V by 6 bases; bases with no gene match: 3. CDR1 MDHEN and CDR2 SYDVKM come from the germline V gene. The CDR3 sequence is 14 residues long. The CDR3, as DNA: TGTGCCAGCAGCGGCGGGGGGCACACCGGGGAGCTGTTTTTT. Amino acids: CASSGGGHTGELFF.

The chain has TRBV7-2 and TRBJ1-2; D is unclear. Germline CDR1 and CDR2: SGHTA and FQGNSA. V dropped 1 base and J dropped 0 bases, with 9 bases sitting between them. The CDR3 totals 15 residues. The CDR3 DNA reads as TGTGCCAGCAGCTTAGGAGGCAGAGCTAACTATGGCTACACCTTC. This sequence encodes CASSLGGRANYGYTF.

The rearrangement links TRBV5-6 to TRBJ2-2; TRBD1 might be the D (5 bases). The germline CDR1 and CDR2 sequences are SGHDT and YYEEEE. CDR3 length equals 17 residues. The ends were cut back, 0 bases at V and 1 base at J, with 13 bases in the middle. The CDR3, as DNA: TGTGCCAGCAGCTTGGCCGCCAGGGCGATGAACACCGGGGAGCTGTTTTTT. It translates to CASSLAARAMNTGELFF.

The rearrangement joins TRBV3-1 to TRBJ1-2; D gene unclear. The germline V gene has CDR1 LGHDT and CDR2 YNNKEL (reference sequence). This CDR3 contains 14 residues. V was trimmed by 4 bases and J by 2 bases, leaving 11 bases between them. CDR3 nucleotide sequence: TGTGCCAGCAGCCCTACTCCGCAAAACTATGGCTACACCTTC. It encodes CASSPTPQNYGYTF.

The V gene is TRBV5-1, the J gene TRBJ2-3, with D perhaps matching TRBD2 (5 bases). CDR3 length: 16 residues. V was trimmed by 0 bases and J by 6 bases, leaving 17 bases between them. Germline V gene lookup returns CDR1 SGHRS and CDR2 YFSETQ. The DNA for the CDR3 is TGCGCCAGCAGCTTGGCAACTAGTTCGGCTTTCGATACGCAGTATTTT. It specifies CASSLATSSAFDTQYF.

The chain couples TRBV12-3 or TRBV12-4 to TRBJ2-3; D is uncertain. The CDR3 spans 13 residues. Trimming took off 4 bases at V and 6 bases at J, with 11 bases between the two ends. CDR3: CASSSETSDTQYF. CDR3 bases: TGTGCCAGCAGTTCAGAAACTTCGGATACGCAGTATTTT.

This rearrangement joins TRBV29-1 to TRBJ2-1; TRBD2 aligns across 13 bases. Unmatched junction bases numbered 17, after V lost 4 bases and J lost 5 bases. CDR1 and CDR2 (germline): SQVTM, ANQGSEA. The CDR3 sequence is 19 residues long. CDR3 DNA: TGCAGCGTTGGGCCCAGACTAGCGGGGGGCCCCCAGACCCACAATGAGCAGTTCTTC. Its protein product is CSVGPRLAGGPQTHNEQFF.

The chain links TRBV3-1 to TRBJ2-3; 11 bases fit TRBD2. Germline V gene data show CDR1 as LGHDT and CDR2 as YNNKEL (reference sequence). The J segment lost 6 bases and the V segment lost 5 bases, leaving 7 bases of the junction unmatched. The CDR3 length is 15 residues. The CDR3 sequence: CASSSLAGEVDTQYF. CDR3 bases: TGTGCCAGCAGCTCACTAGCGGGGGAGGTGGATACGCAGTATTTT.